The T cell receptor (beta chain) under discussion was sequenced for a study of shared clonotypes between healthy human individuals. Using ten immunoSEQ deep assay plates, investigators sequenced unsorted PBMC DNA. Produced via immunoSEQ multiplex PCR; TCRdb's table is partial and in-frame only. The sample records approximately 500,000 clones, 60% to 80% being singletons. The clonotype was recovered from a woman aged 40-49 years in good health. Some clones in this sample may be carry-over from other donors' samples. Sequencing input: PBMCs.

This CDR3 is CASSQAIRTSSYNEQFF. In DNA form, the CDR3 reads TGCGCCAGCAGCCAAGCAATCAGGACAAGCTCCTACAATGAGCAGTTCTTC. The rearrangement links TRBV4-1 to TRBJ2-1; possibly TRBD1 for D (5 bases). The CDR3 loop spans 17 amino acids. The germline V gene has CDR1 MGHRA and CDR2 YSYEKL. Trimming left V 1 base short and J 0 bases short, with 13 bases between.